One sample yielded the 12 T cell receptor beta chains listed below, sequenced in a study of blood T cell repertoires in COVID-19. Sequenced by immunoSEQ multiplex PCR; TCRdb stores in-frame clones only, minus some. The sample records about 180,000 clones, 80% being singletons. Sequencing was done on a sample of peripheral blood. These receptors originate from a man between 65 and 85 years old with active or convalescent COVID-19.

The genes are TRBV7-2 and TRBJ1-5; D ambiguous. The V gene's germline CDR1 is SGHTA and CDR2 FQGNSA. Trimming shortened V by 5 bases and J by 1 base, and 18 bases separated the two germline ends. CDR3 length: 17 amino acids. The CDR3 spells CASSPMDRGLSNQPQHF. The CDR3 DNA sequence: TGTGCCAGCAGCCCAATGGATCGGGGTTTAAGCAATCAGCCCCAGCATTTT. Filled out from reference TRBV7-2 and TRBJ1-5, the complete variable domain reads GAGVSQSPSNKVTEKGKDVELRCDPISGHTALYWYRQSLGQGLEFLIYFQGNSAPDKSGLPSDRFSAERTGGSVSTLTIQRTQQEDSAVYLCASSPMDRGLSNQPQHFGDGTRLSIL.

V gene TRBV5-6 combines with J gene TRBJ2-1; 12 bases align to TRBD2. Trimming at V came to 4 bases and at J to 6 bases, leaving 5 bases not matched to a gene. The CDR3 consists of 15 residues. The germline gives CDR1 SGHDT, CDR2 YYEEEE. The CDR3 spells CASSGRLAGANEQFF. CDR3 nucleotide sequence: TGTGCCAGCAGCGGGCGACTAGCGGGAGCCAATGAGCAGTTCTTC.

Here the CDR3 reads CASSGSGTRTDTQYF. CDR3 DNA sequence: TGTGCCAGCAGCGGTAGCGGGACTAGAACAGATACGCAGTATTTT. The chain is built from TRBV9 and TRBJ2-3; 8 bases are a match to TRBD2. From germline, CDR1 is SGDLS and CDR2 YYNGEE. J was trimmed by 3 bases and V by 3 bases; bases with no gene match: 6. The CDR3 loop spans 15 amino acids. Full variable domain (outside the CDR3, taken from reference TRBV9 and TRBJ2-3): DSGVTQTPKHLITATGQRVTLRCSPRSGDLSVYWYQQSLDQGLQFLIQYYNGEERAKGNILERFSAQQFPDLHSELNLSSLELGDSALYFCASSGSGTRTDTQYFGPGTRLTVL.

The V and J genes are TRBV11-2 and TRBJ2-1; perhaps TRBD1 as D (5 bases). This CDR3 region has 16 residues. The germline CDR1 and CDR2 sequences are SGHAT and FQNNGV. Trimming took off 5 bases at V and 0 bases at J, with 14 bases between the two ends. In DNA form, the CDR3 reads TGTGCCAGCAGCCCAAGTCTAGGGGCCTCCTACAATGAGCAGTTCTTC. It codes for CASSPSLGASYNEQFF.

CDR3 sequence reads: CASSPSGQNGLEAFF. CDR3 DNA: TGTGCCAGCTCACCATCCGGACAGAATGGGTTGGAAGCTTTCTTT. The chain is built from TRBV18 and TRBJ1-1, with D possibly being TRBD1 (6 bases). This CDR3 comprises 15 residues. The V end was cut by 2 bases, the J end by 8 bases, with 18 bases between. The germline CDR1 and CDR2 sequences are KGHSH and LQKENI.

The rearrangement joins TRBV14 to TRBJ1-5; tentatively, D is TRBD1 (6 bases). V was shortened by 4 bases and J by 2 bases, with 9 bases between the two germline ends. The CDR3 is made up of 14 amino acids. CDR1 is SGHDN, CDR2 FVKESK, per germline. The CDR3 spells CASSLQGGNQPQHF. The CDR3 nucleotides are TGTGCCAGCAGCCTACAGGGAGGCAATCAGCCCCAGCATTTT.

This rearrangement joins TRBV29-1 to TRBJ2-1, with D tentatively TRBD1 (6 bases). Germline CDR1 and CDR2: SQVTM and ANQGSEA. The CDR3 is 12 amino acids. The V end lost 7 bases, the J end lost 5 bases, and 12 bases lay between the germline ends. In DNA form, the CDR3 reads TGCAGCGGGGGGCAGGTAAACAATGAGCAGTTCTTC. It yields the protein CSGGQVNNEQFF.

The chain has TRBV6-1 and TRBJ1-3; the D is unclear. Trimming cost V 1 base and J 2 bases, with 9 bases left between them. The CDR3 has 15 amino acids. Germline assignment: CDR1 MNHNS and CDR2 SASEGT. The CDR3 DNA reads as TGTGCCAGCAGTGAAGACTTGGTCCCTGGAAACACCATATATTTT. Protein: CASSEDLVPGNTIYF.

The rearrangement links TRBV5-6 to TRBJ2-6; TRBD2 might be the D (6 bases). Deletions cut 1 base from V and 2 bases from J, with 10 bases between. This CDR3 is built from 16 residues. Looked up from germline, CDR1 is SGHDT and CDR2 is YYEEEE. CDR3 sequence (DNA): TGTGCCAGCAGCTTGCTACGGGGGACTGGGGCCAACGTCCTGACTTTC. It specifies CASSLLRGTGANVLTF.

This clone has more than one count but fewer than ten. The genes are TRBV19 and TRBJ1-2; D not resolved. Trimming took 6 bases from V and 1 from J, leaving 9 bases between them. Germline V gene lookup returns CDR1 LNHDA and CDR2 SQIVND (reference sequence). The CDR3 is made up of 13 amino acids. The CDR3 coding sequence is TGTGCCAGTAGAAACGAGAATAACTATGGCTACACCTTC. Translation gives CASRNENNYGYTF.

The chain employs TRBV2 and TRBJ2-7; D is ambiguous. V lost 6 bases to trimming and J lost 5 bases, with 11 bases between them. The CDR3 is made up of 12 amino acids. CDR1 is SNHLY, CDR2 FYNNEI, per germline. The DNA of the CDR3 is TGTGCCAGCAGACCTGGCCCCGACGAGCAGTACTTC. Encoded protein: CASRPGPDEQYF.

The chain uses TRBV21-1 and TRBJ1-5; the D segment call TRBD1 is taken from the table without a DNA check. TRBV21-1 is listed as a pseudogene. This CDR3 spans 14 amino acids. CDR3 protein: CASTPTGGNQPQHF. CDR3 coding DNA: TGTGCCAGCACCCCCACAGGGGGGAATCAGCCCCAGCATTTT.